A selection of T cell receptor beta chains follows, all from one sample in a study of response to subunit inactivated influenza vaccine. TCRdb redid the calling of the RT-PCR reads with MiXCR, one entry per CDR3 protein. This sample carries about 780,000 distinct CDR3 sequences, about a fifth of them seen once, and the ten largest clones take 11%. This specimen was PBMCs from blood, taken more than 4 days after vaccination. The receptors come from a man between 50 and 59 years old who received an inactivated influenza vaccine. Both conserved end residues are part of each CDR3. The order of the fields is clone size, J gene, D gene, V gene, CDR3 DNA, CDR3 protein. A D gene is named only where the DNA matches it firmly. Only some rows state a clone size, as once, few, many or a class for expanded clones.

>NA|TRBJ2-7|NA|TRBV20-1
TGCAGTGCTCCGTTTTACAGGGAACCCTACGAGCAGTACTTC
CSAPFYREPYEQYF
>few|TRBJ1-5|NA|TRBV5-1
TGCGCCAGTTCAGAAGGGTATGGGTCAAATCAGCCCCAGCATTTT
CASSEGYGSNQPQHF
>NA|TRBJ2-1|TRBD1|TRBV4-1
TGCGCCAGCAGCCAAGAGGACAGGGTAAAGCAGTTCTTC
CASSQEDRVKQFF
>once|TRBJ2-7|TRBD1|TRBV27
TGTGCCAGCAGTTTAAGCCCCGGGACAGGGTGGTACGAGCAGTACTTC
CASSLSPGTGWYEQYF
>NA|TRBJ1-6|NA|TRBV20-1
TGCAGTGCTCCACAGGGAGGGCCTTCACCCCTCCACTTT
CSAPQGGPSPLHF
>few|TRBJ2-1|NA|TRBV7-9
TGTGCCAGCAGCTCCTCTAGGGCGAGGAATGAGCAGTTCTTC
CASSSSRARNEQFF
>NA|TRBJ1-6|NA|TRBV7-3
TGTGCCAGCAGCTCTGAGGGGGGCGAACATTCACCCCTCCACTTT
CASSSEGGEHSPLHF
>NA|TRBJ2-2|NA|TRBV5-1
TGCGCCAGCAGCAGATCCAGGGGGAACACCGGGGAGCTGTTTTTT
CASSRSRGNTGELFF
>NA|TRBJ1-3|NA|TRBV20-1
TGCAGTGCTAGAGATTTAGGAAACACCATATATTTT
CSARDLGNTIYF
>few|TRBJ2-6|NA|TRBV5-1
TGCGCCAGCAGCTTGGCGGGGTATGGGGATCTTGGTGGGGCCAACGTCCTGACTTTC
CASSLAGYGDLGGANVLTF
>NA|TRBJ2-1|NA|TRBV10-3
TGTGCCATCAGTGAGTCGGTACAAGTCTACAATGAGCAGTTCTTC
CAISESVQVYNEQFF
>NA|TRBJ2-6|NA|TRBV27
TGTGCCAGCAGTTTGCGGGGGGCCAACGTCCTGACTTTC
CASSLRGANVLTF
>NA|TRBJ2-6|TRBD1|TRBV7-9
TGTGCCAGCAGCCCAAACAGGGGCTCTGGGGCCAACGTCCTGACTTTC
CASSPNRGSGANVLTF
>few|TRBJ2-2|NA|TRBV20-1
TGCAGTATGACGAGGCTCACGAACACCGGGGAGCTGTTTTTT
CSMTRLTNTGELFF
>many|TRBJ2-7|TRBD1|TRBV20-1
TGCAGTGCTCGACGACTGTCAGTTTTACAGGGGGGGCAGTACTTC
CSARRLSVLQGGQYF
>NA|TRBJ2-7|NA|TRBV5-1
TGCGCCAGCAGCTTGGATGGAACCGTCAAACACTTC
CASSLDGTVKHF
>few|TRBJ2-1|NA|TRBV29-1
TGCAGCGTTGACGACCCATACAAGGGGGTCTACAATGAGCAGTTCTTC
CSVDDPYKGVYNEQFF
>few|TRBJ2-3|TRBD2|TRBV10-3
TGTGCCATCAAACGGACTAGCGGGATGGTAGATACGCAGTATTTT
CAIKRTSGMVDTQYF
>NA|TRBJ1-1|NA|TRBV28
TGTGCCAGCAGTATTTGGGGGGCTGAAGCTTTCTTT
CASSIWGAEAFF